This is a list of T cell receptor beta chains from one sample in a study of blood T cells in healthy people across ages. TCRdb reprocessed the 5' RACE reads via MiXCR and lists one record per CDR3 protein. Of 540,000 or so distinct CDR3 sequences in the sample, around half were seen once. Sample: blood. The source of these receptors is an elderly man in good health. The CDR3 runs from the conserved cysteine through the conserved F or W. A D gene is named only where the DNA matches it firmly. Expanded clones get a size class; other rows say once, few or many, or leave the size out.

size	J	D	V	CDR3	DNA
NA	TRBJ2-1	NA	TRBV9	CASTPEGSAYNEQFF	TGTGCCAGCACCCCGGAAGGTTCCGCCTACAATGAGCAGTTCTTC
NA	TRBJ1-4	NA	TRBV14	CAGSQDRGSNEKLFF	TGTGCCGGCAGCCAAGATCGGGGTTCGAATGAAAAACTGTTTTTT
NA	TRBJ2-1	NA	TRBV4-3	CASSQEGSWGAASYTEQFF	TGCGCCAGCAGCCAAGAGGGATCATGGGGGGCGGCCTCCTACACTGAGCAGTTCTTC
few	TRBJ2-7	NA	TRBV7-2	CASSSYGSYEQYF	TGTGCCAGCAGCTCCTACGGGAGCTACGAGCAGTACTTC
NA	TRBJ2-1	TRBD2	TRBV20-1	CSARDAGLAGNEQFF	TGCAGTGCTAGAGATGCCGGACTAGCGGGCAATGAGCAGTTCTTC
NA	TRBJ1-3	TRBD1	TRBV7-2	CASSLLSGTGAGTIYF	TGTGCCAGCAGCTTACTTTCTGGGACAGGGGCGGGCACCATATATTTT
NA	TRBJ2-7	NA	TRBV10-3	CAIRAGGGRPDATYEQYF	TGTGCCATCAGGGCAGGGGGAGGGAGGCCAGACGCAACCTACGAGCAGTACTTC
NA	TRBJ1-1	TRBD1	TRBV5-1	CASTLGQGGNTEAFF	TGCGCCAGCACCCTCGGACAGGGTGGGAACACTGAAGCTTTCTTT
few	TRBJ2-4	NA	TRBV7-9	CASSFSRGENIQYF	TGTGCCAGCAGCTTTAGCCGGGGAGAAAACATTCAGTACTTC
NA	TRBJ1-2	NA	TRBV19	CASSIDRYGYTF	TGTGCCAGTAGTATAGATCGATATGGCTACACCTTC
NA	TRBJ2-5	TRBD2	TRBV7-2	CASSLVVLAGEETQYF	TGTGCCAGCAGCTTAGTAGTACTAGCGGGGGAAGAGACCCAGTACTTC
NA	TRBJ2-3	NA	TRBV6-2/TRBV6-3	CASILDSSTDTQYF	NA
NA	TRBJ1-6	NA	TRBV7-2	CASSLGLRTSPLHF	TGTGCCAGCAGCTTAGGTCTTAGGACATCACCCCTCCACTTT
NA	TRBJ2-1	NA	TRBV20-1	CSAMVDMSSYNEQFF	TGCAGTGCGATGGTCGACATGAGCTCCTACAATGAGCAGTTCTTC
NA	TRBJ2-5	TRBD1	TRBV9	CASSANTGTGETQYF	TGTGCCAGCAGCGCCAATACCGGGACAGGAGAGACCCAGTACTTC
many	TRBJ1-1	TRBD1	TRBV6-5	CASSYGDRGRDTEAFF	TGTGCCAGCAGTTACGGGGACAGGGGGCGCGACACTGAAGCTTTCTTT
few	TRBJ1-2	NA	TRBV20-1	CSASLRGQYGYTF	TGCAGTGCCTCCCTGAGGGGCCAGTATGGCTACACCTTC
few	TRBJ1-2	TRBD1	TRBV6-2/TRBV6-3	CASSLRGQGTGGGYTF	TGTGCCAGCAGTCTACGGGGACAGGGCACTGGCGGTGGCTACACCTTC
few	TRBJ2-6	NA	TRBV7-9	CASSLARGASGANVLTF	TGTGCCAGCAGCTTAGCTCGCGGTGCCTCTGGGGCCAACGTCCTGACTTTC
NA	TRBJ1-5	NA	TRBV6-5	CASSLTGSGQPQHF	TGTGCCAGCAGCCTTACAGGGTCGGGCCAGCCCCAGCATTTT
NA	TRBJ2-7	NA	TRBV5-1	CASSLAGRYYEQYF	TGCGCCAGCAGCTTGGCCGGACGGTACTACGAGCAGTACTTC
NA	TRBJ2-1	NA	TRBV20-1	CSARTPGRPDNEQFF	TGCAGTGCTAGGACCCCTGGCAGGCCCGACAATGAGCAGTTCTTC
few	TRBJ2-1	TRBD2	TRBV12-3/TRBV12-4	CASSRAGPAHNEQFF	TGTGCCAGCAGCCGAGCGGGACCCGCCCACAATGAGCAGTTCTTC
few	TRBJ2-7	NA	TRBV11-2	CASSLSPDRSSYEQYF	TGTGCCAGCAGCTTAAGTCCCGACAGGAGCTCCTACGAGCAGTACTTC
few	TRBJ2-3	TRBD2	TRBV7-2	CASRRRTSADTQYF	TGTGCCAGCAGGCGCCGGACTAGCGCAGATACGCAGTATTTT
NA	TRBJ2-5	TRBD1	TRBV5-1	CTSSLVSGQGFETQYF	TGCACCAGCAGCTTGGTTTCCGGACAGGGATTTGAGACCCAGTACTTC
NA	TRBJ2-3	NA	TRBV14	CASSQDNRPLDTQYF	TGTGCCAGCAGCCAAGATAACCGCCCGCTAGATACGCAGTATTTT
once	TRBJ2-3	NA	TRBV7-9	CASSALGVGTSDAQYF	TGTGCCAGCAGCGCCCTTGGGGTTGGGACATCAGATGCGCAGTATTTT
few	TRBJ1-2	TRBD1	TRBV20-1	CSARKPGTGDSDGYTF	TGCAGTGCTAGAAAACCCGGGACAGGGGACTCCGATGGCTACACCTTC
NA	TRBJ1-6	NA	TRBV27	CASSLVWDSPLHF	TGTGCCAGCAGTTTAGTCTGGGATTCACCCCTCCACTTT
NA	TRBJ1-3	NA	TRBV2	CASSEGRGDTIYF	TGTGCCAGCAGTGAAGGCAGGGGAGACACCATATATTTT
NA	TRBJ2-7	NA	TRBV10-3	CAIRVDSGSYEQYF	TGTGCCATCAGAGTGGATAGCGGTTCCTACGAGCAGTACTTC
NA	TRBJ2-1	TRBD2	TRBV12-3/TRBV12-4	CASTSRGLAGRNNEQFF	TGTGCCAGCACCTCAAGGGGACTAGCGGGAAGGAACAATGAGCAGTTCTTC
NA	TRBJ2-7	NA	TRBV2	CASTQPGYNEQYF	TGTGCCAGCACACAGCCGGGCTACAATGAGCAGTACTTC
few	TRBJ2-7	TRBD1	TRBV14	CASSQEGTGPRYEQYF	TGTGCCAGCAGCCAAGAAGGGACAGGGCCTCGCTACGAGCAGTACTTC
NA	TRBJ2-7	NA	TRBV7-9	CASRSVNSYEQYF	TGTGCCAGCCGGAGCGTGAACTCCTACGAGCAGTACTTC
many	TRBJ2-5	TRBD1	TRBV6-5	CASSYLGQQETQYF	TGTGCCAGCAGTTACTTGGGACAGCAAGAGACCCAGTACTTC
NA	TRBJ1-2	TRBD1	TRBV29-1	CSVEDRQGNYGYTF	TGCAGCGTTGAGGACCGACAGGGGAACTATGGCTACACCTTC
NA	TRBJ2-1	TRBD2	TRBV20-1	CSGLSGSRGEQFF	TGCAGTGGCCTTAGCGGGAGCAGAGGGGAGCAGTTCTTC
NA	TRBJ1-1	TRBD1	TRBV7-2	CASSTQNRDRGGEAFF	TGTGCCAGCAGCACTCAGAACCGGGACAGGGGAGGTGAAGCTTTCTTT
NA	TRBJ2-2	NA	TRBV20-1	CSARGGTVNTGELFF	TGCAGTGCTAGAGGCGGGACAGTGAACACCGGGGAGCTGTTTTTT
NA	TRBJ1-2	TRBD1	TRBV6-6	CASSCRDRNYGYTF	TGTGCCAGCAGTTGCCGGGACAGAAACTATGGCTACACCTTC
many	TRBJ2-7	TRBD2	TRBV6-5	CASSLLAASLFYEQYF	TGTGCCAGCAGCCTACTAGCGGCCTCACTCTTTTACGAGCAGTACTTC
few	TRBJ2-5	NA	TRBV29-1	CSVTQGAMETQYF	TGCAGCGTCACCCAGGGTGCGATGGAGACCCAGTACTTC
NA	TRBJ2-1	NA	TRBV29-1	CSVERRGPGLSAWAYNEQFF	TGCAGCGTCGAGCGACGGGGACCGGGTCTTAGTGCTTGGGCCTACAATGAGCAGTTCTTC
NA	TRBJ2-3	TRBD2	TRBV12-3/TRBV12-4	CASSWWAGGRSDTQYF	TGTGCCAGCAGTTGGTGGGCGGGGGGGCGGTCAGATACGCAGTATTTT
few	TRBJ2-1	NA	TRBV5-1	CASSLVQGGNEQFF	TGCGCCAGCAGCTTGGTACAGGGTGGGAATGAGCAGTTCTTC
NA	TRBJ1-2	NA	TRBV11-2	CASSLDIDSAYGYTF	TGTGCCAGCAGCTTAGATATTGACAGCGCTTATGGCTACACCTTC
few	TRBJ1-1	TRBD1	TRBV6-5	CASSKPGQGTAFF	TGTGCCAGCAGTAAACCGGGACAGGGTACAGCTTTCTTT
NA	TRBJ2-1	TRBD2	TRBV18	CATLDPGLAVREQFF	TGTGCCACCCTTGACCCGGGACTAGCGGTACGTGAGCAGTTCTTC
NA	TRBJ2-5	NA	TRBV11-2	CASSLDVRETQYF	TGTGCCAGCAGCTTAGACGTTAGAGAGACCCAGTACTTC
once	TRBJ2-7	TRBD2	TRBV6-2/TRBV6-3	CASSYSRGTSGNYEQYF	TGTGCCAGCAGTTACTCCCGTGGGACTAGCGGAAACTACGAGCAGTACTTC
many	TRBJ2-1	TRBD1	TRBV11-2	CASSLGGQGFNEQFF	TGTGCCAGCAGCTTAGGGGGACAGGGGTTCAATGAGCAGTTCTTC
few	TRBJ2-4	NA	TRBV7-2	CASSLEQGKAKNIQYF	TGTGCCAGCAGCTTAGAGCAGGGAAAGGCCAAAAACATTCAGTACTTC
NA	TRBJ2-3	NA	TRBV5-1	CASSLEFTQTRGYF	TGCGCCAGCAGCTTGGAATTCACACAGACAAGGGGGTATTTT
few	TRBJ2-5	NA	TRBV10-3	CAIGIQETQYF	TGTGCCATCGGCATACAAGAGACCCAGTACTTC
NA	TRBJ2-1	TRBD1	TRBV28	CAGRDRGNNEQFF	TGTGCCGGCCGGGACAGGGGAAACAATGAGCAGTTCTTC
NA	TRBJ2-1	NA	TRBV6-2/TRBV6-3	CASSYGRETYNERFF	TGTGCCAGCAGTTACGGCCGGGAGACTTACAATGAGCGGTTCTTC
many	TRBJ1-2	TRBD1	TRBV6-5	CASKPPGTGWGYGYTF	TGTGCCAGCAAGCCACCCGGGACAGGATGGGGCTATGGCTACACCTTC